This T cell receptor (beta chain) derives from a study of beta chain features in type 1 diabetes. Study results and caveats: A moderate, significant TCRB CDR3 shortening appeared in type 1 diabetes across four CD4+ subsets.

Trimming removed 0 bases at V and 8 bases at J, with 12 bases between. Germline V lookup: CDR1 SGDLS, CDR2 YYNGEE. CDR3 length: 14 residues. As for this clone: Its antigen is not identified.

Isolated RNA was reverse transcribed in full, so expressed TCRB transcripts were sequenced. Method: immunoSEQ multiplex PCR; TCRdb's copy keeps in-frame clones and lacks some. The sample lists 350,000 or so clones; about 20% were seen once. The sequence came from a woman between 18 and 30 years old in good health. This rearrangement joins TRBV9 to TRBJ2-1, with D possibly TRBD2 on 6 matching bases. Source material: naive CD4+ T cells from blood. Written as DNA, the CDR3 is TGTGCCAGCAGCGTAGCTTCGGGGGTCGATGAGCAGTTCTTC. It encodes CASSVASGVDEQFF.